Listed here are 30 T cell receptor beta chains from one sample, sequenced in a study of blood T cell repertoires in COVID-19. Data came from immunoSEQ multiplex PCR; TCRdb stores just in-frame clones and leaves some out. The top ten clones hold around 9.3% of a sample with approximately 390,000 clones, approximately 90% of them seen once. The sample taken for sequencing was PBMCs or T cells enriched from blood (not recorded which). The source is a woman between 45 and 65 years old who had recovered from COVID-19.

The chain couples TRBV18 to TRBJ2-1; a possible D gene is TRBD2 (5 bases). This CDR3 spans 13 amino acids. Germline assignment: CDR1 KGHSH and CDR2 LQKENI. The V end lost 0 bases, the J end lost 7 bases, and 7 bases lay between the germline ends. CDR3 loop: CASSPPWRNEQFF. The DNA of the CDR3 is TGTGCCAGCTCACCACCGTGGAGGAATGAGCAGTTCTTC.

This clone has just one count. V and J are TRBV4-1 and TRBJ1-3; 9 bases map to TRBD1. V lost 5 bases and J lost 11; bases outside the gene matches: 4. The CDR3 extends over 12 amino acids. CDR1 and CDR2 from the germline V gene are MGHRA and YSYEKL. The CDR3 region is CASSLGQGPIYF. The DNA for the CDR3 is TGCGCCAGCAGCTTGGGACAGGGCCCCATATATTTT.

The chain employs TRBV6-5 and TRBJ1-4; 7 bases map to TRBD1. Trimming cost V 7 bases and J 8 bases; bases outside gene matches: 10. Germline-derived CDR1 and CDR2 are MNHEY and SVGAGI. There are 14 residues in the CDR3. This chain's CDR3 is CASKRQGWEEKLFF. The CDR3 coding sequence is TGTGCCAGCAAAAGACAGGGATGGGAAGAAAAACTGTTTTTT.

The chain recombines TRBV6-2 or TRBV6-3 with TRBJ1-2; D call uncertain. This CDR3 is 14 amino acids long. From germline, CDR1 is MNHEY and CDR2 SVGEGT. The germline V and J ends were trimmed by 5 bases and 6 bases, with 16 bases remaining between them. The CDR3 reads CASSTKRTANGYTF. CDR3 sequence (DNA): TGTGCCAGCAGTACGAAGCGGACGGCGAATGGCTACACCTTC.

The chain links TRBV4-3 to TRBJ1-3; the D is unclear. From germline, CDR1 is LGHNA and CDR2 YSLEER. This CDR3 contains 16 residues. V shed 0 bases and J shed 0 bases, with 9 bases lying between them. Here the CDR3 reads CASSQDSRSSGNTIYF. The CDR3 nucleotides are TGCGCCAGCAGCCAAGATTCCAGAAGCTCTGGAAACACCATATATTTT.

This chain links TRBV7-2 with TRBJ1-4; no clear D. V gave up 1 base and J gave up 8 bases, with 8 bases separating them. CDR1 and CDR2 from the germline V gene are SGHTA and FQGNSA. This CDR3 region has 13 residues. The CDR3 coding sequence is TGTGCCAGCAGCTTAGATTATATGGAAAAACTGTTTTTT. Residues: CASSLDYMEKLFF.

This sequence joins TRBV20-1 and TRBJ2-3; 15 nucleotides line up with TRBD2. Germline assignment: CDR1 DFQATT and CDR2 SNEGSKA (reference sequence). The CDR3 has 20 amino acids. Unmatched junction bases numbered 13, after V lost 3 bases and J lost 0 bases. The CDR3 loop reads CSASRGTSGGPVYSTDTQYF. Here the CDR3 DNA reads TGCAGTGCTAGTAGGGGGACTAGCGGGGGGCCCGTTTATAGCACAGATACGCAGTATTTT.

The chain uses TRBV6-5 and TRBJ1-5; perhaps TRBD1 as D (5 bases). CDR3 length equals 14 residues. V gave up 9 bases and J gave up 2 bases, with 14 bases separating them. CDR1 is MNHEY and CDR2 is SVGAGI in the germline V gene. CDR3 sequence reads: CASSGHGGNQPQHF. DNA of the CDR3: TGTGCCAGTTCAGGACACGGTGGCAATCAGCCCCAGCATTTT.

This clone was detected a few times. The chain is built from TRBV9 and TRBJ2-5; the D is unclear. Germline assignment: CDR1 SGDLS and CDR2 YYNGEE. The V end lost 1 base, the J end lost 7 bases, and 11 bases lay between the germline ends. This CDR3 is 13 amino acids long. The CDR3 reads CASSVPPHRTQYF. The CDR3 coding sequence is TGTGCCAGCAGCGTACCTCCCCACAGGACCCAGTACTTC.

The rearrangement links TRBV4-2 to TRBJ2-7, with 14 nucleotides matching TRBD2. Germline V gene sequence: CDR1 LGHNA, CDR2 YNFKEQ. This CDR3 contains 16 residues. V lost 1 base to trimming and J lost 4 bases; unmatched junction nucleotides: 3. The CDR3 protein is CASSQGLAGGHYEQYF. The CDR3, as DNA: TGTGCCAGCAGCCAAGGACTAGCGGGGGGGCATTACGAGCAGTACTTC.

The chain is built from TRBV18 and TRBJ2-1; a weak D match, TRBD2 (6 bases). The CDR3 loop spans 15 amino acids. Germline V gene sequence: CDR1 KGHSH, CDR2 LQKENI. Between the trimmed V and J ends, which lost 2 bases and 9 bases, there was a span of 17 bases. The chain's CDR3 is CASSPRDFIGGEQFF. CDR3 coding DNA: TGTGCCAGCTCACCAAGGGACTTCATAGGAGGTGAGCAGTTCTTC.

V and J are TRBV28 and TRBJ2-5; the D is unclear. Germline assignment: CDR1 MDHEN and CDR2 SYDVKM. Trimming took 0 bases from V and 1 from J, leaving 12 bases between them. The CDR3 contains 16 residues. The CDR3 protein is CASSLWRTVTQETQYF. CDR3 sequence (DNA): TGTGCCAGCAGTTTATGGCGAACGGTAACCCAAGAGACCCAGTACTTC.

The table lists this clone with a count of one. This chain connects TRBV2 to TRBJ1-2; D is uncertain. The CDR3 spans 13 residues. Trimming stripped 3 bases from V and 4 bases from J, with 9 bases between. Germline assignment: CDR1 SNHLY and CDR2 FYNNEI. CDR3 nucleotides: TGTGCCAGCAGTGAGAGGCACATCTATGGCTACACCTTC. Translation gives CASSERHIYGYTF.

This chain uses TRBV11-2 with TRBJ2-7, with a tentative D call TRBD1 (6 bases). V was clipped by 5 bases and J by 6 bases, with 14 bases between them. Germline V gene lookup returns CDR1 SGHAT and CDR2 FQNNGV. The CDR3 loop spans 13 amino acids. The CDR3 spells CASSPDRFVEQYF. The CDR3 DNA reads as TGTGCCAGCAGCCCCGACAGGTTTGTCGAGCAGTACTTC.

This chain connects TRBV6-5 to TRBJ1-1; D not certain. The V gene's germline CDR1 is MNHEY and CDR2 SVGAGI. The CDR3 totals 15 residues. V lost 6 bases and J 1 base, leaving 15 bases between the germline ends. Here the CDR3 DNA reads TGTGCCAGCAGGCCTAATGGACTGCCGAACACTGAAGCTTTCTTT. Its protein is CASRPNGLPNTEAFF.

The chain is built from TRBV7-9 and TRBJ2-6; D uncertain. V was trimmed by 6 bases and J by 0 bases, leaving 12 bases between them. This CDR3 spans 16 amino acids. Per germline, CDR1 SEHNR and CDR2 FQNEAQ (reference sequence). The CDR3 DNA sequence: TGTGCCAGCAGGGTTTCGAGAGGCTCTGGGGCCAACGTCCTGACTTTC. Residues: CASRVSRGSGANVLTF.

V and J are TRBV28 and TRBJ2-1; 11 positions agree with TRBD1. There are 16 residues in the CDR3. CDR1 and CDR2 from the germline V gene are MDHEN and SYDVKM. V trimming: 7 bases; J trimming: 5 bases; junction bases outside the gene matches: 10. The CDR3 region has the DNA TGTGCCAGCATCGTATCTGGGACAGGGGGGGACAATGAGCAGTTCTTC. This translates into CASIVSGTGGDNEQFF.

The rearrangement joins TRBV4-2 to TRBJ2-7, with D tentatively TRBD1 (5 bases). Per germline, CDR1 LGHNA and CDR2 YNFKEQ. Trimming removed 1 base from V and 1 base from J, with 11 bases in between. The CDR3 extends over 15 amino acids. The CDR3 reads CASSQADSNSYEQYF. The CDR3 bases are TGTGCCAGCAGCCAAGCTGACAGCAATTCCTACGAGCAGTACTTC.

V is TRBV2 and J is TRBJ1-1, with TRBD1 matching 7 bases. This CDR3 spans 15 amino acids. The germline V gene has CDR1 SNHLY and CDR2 FYNNEI. V was clipped by 5 bases and J by 6 bases; unmatched bases: 12. The CDR3 bases are TGTGCCAGCAGTTTCTTGACAGGGACGGTCGCTGAAGCTTTCTTT. It translates to CASSFLTGTVAEAFF.

This clone was detected once. The chain carries TRBV6-1 and TRBJ2-7; D perhaps matches TRBD1 (6 bases). The CDR3 spans 16 residues. The V end was cut by 3 bases, the J end by 3 bases, with 18 bases between. Looked up from germline, CDR1 is MNHNS and CDR2 is SASEGT. Written as DNA, the CDR3 is TGTGCCAGCAGTGATCCTGGGCTGCCGGACAGCTACGAGCAGTACTTC. It translates to CASSDPGLPDSYEQYF.

The chain carries TRBV6-5 and TRBJ1-3; a weak D match, TRBD1 (5 bases). Germline V CDR1 and CDR2: MNHEY, SVGAGI. The CDR3 sequence is 16 residues long. Trimming took 1 base from V and 0 from J, leaving 10 bases between them. The CDR3 coding sequence is TGTGCCAGCAGTTACTTAGGTCAGGGCTCTGGAAACACCATATATTTT. This gives the protein CASSYLGQGSGNTIYF.

V gene TRBV5-6 combines with J gene TRBJ1-5; TRBD1 aligns across 8 bases. Germline assignment: CDR1 SGHDT and CDR2 YYEEEE. V shed 4 bases and J 3 bases; nucleotides not matched to a gene: 3. CDR3 length: 14 amino acids. The CDR3 nucleotides are TGTGCCAGCAGCCTGACAGGGGCCAATCAGCCCCAGCATTTT. Its translation: CASSLTGANQPQHF.

The CDR3 reads CASKVAGGQPEAFF. Here the CDR3 DNA reads TGTGCCAGCAAGGTGGCCGGGGGGCAACCTGAAGCTTTCTTT. The V and J genes are TRBV6-5 and TRBJ1-1, with D perhaps matching TRBD1 (6 bases). The V gene's germline CDR1 is MNHEY and CDR2 SVGAGI. V was shortened by 7 bases and J by 6 bases, with 18 bases between the two germline ends. This CDR3 has 14 residues.

This clone was seen only once. The V call is TRBV28, the J call TRBJ1-5; 8 bases are a match to TRBD1. Trimming removed 3 bases from V and 5 bases from J; junction bases left unmatched: 3. CDR3 size: 14 residues. Germline assignment: CDR1 MDHEN and CDR2 SYDVKM. CDR3: CASSFDRGDQPQHF. The CDR3 bases are TGTGCCAGCAGTTTCGACAGGGGTGATCAGCCCCAGCATTTT.

This chain links TRBV28 with TRBJ1-1; no firm D call. V was clipped by 8 bases and J by 1 base, with 14 bases between them. This CDR3 region has 14 residues. Germline CDR1 and CDR2: MDHEN and SYDVKM. CDR3 DNA: TGTGCCAGCCTACCCCCGGGGAGGAACACTGAAGCTTTCTTT. Translation: CASLPPGRNTEAFF.

The chain combines TRBV7-9 with TRBJ2-2; the D gene is possibly TRBD2 (6 bases). The CDR3 runs 16 residues. Looked up from germline, CDR1 is SEHNR and CDR2 is FQNEAQ (reference sequence). Trimming stripped 5 bases from V and 1 base from J, with 14 bases between. CDR3 loop: CASSISGLKNTGELFF. The CDR3 DNA sequence: TGTGCCAGCAGCATAAGCGGACTAAAGAACACCGGGGAGCTGTTTTTT.

The chain couples TRBV9 to TRBJ2-5; D uncertain. Germline V CDR1 and CDR2: SGDLS, YYNGEE. V was trimmed by 2 bases and J by 0 bases, leaving 8 bases between them. The CDR3 runs 14 residues. The CDR3 region has the DNA TGTGCCAGCAGCGTTTCTACGCACCAAGAGACCCAGTACTTC. Translating it yields CASSVSTHQETQYF.

The rearrangement joins TRBV12-3 or TRBV12-4 to TRBJ2-1, with 8 nucleotides matching TRBD1. CDR3 length: 12 amino acids. V lost 6 bases, J lost 7 bases, and 2 bases stayed unmatched. In nucleotides, the CDR3 is TGTGCCAGCAGACAGGGGGTTAATGAGCAGTTCTTC. This sequence encodes CASRQGVNEQFF.

The chain links TRBV14 to TRBJ1-1; D is unresolved. The CDR3 has 14 amino acids. Per germline, CDR1 SGHDN and CDR2 FVKESK. V was trimmed by 1 base and J by 4 bases, leaving 10 bases between them. This CDR3 is CASSQGSWSTEAFF. The CDR3 DNA reads as TGTGCCAGCAGCCAAGGGAGTTGGAGCACTGAAGCTTTCTTT. Full variable domain (outside the CDR3, taken from reference TRBV14 and TRBJ1-1): EAGVTQFPSHSVIEKGQTVTLRCDPISGHDNLYWYRRVMGKEIKFLLHFVKESKQDESGMPNNRFLAERTGGTYSTLKVQPAELEDSGVYFCASSQGSWSTEAFFGQGTRLTVV.

This clone has a handful of counts. The chain joins TRBV7-2 to TRBJ1-3; D is unresolved. This CDR3 is 15 amino acids long. CDR1 and CDR2 from the germline V gene are SGHTA and FQGNSA. V gave up 1 base and J gave up 2 bases, with 9 bases separating them. The CDR3 loop reads CASSLDGLTGNTIYF. CDR3 sequence (DNA): TGTGCCAGCAGCTTAGATGGGCTTACTGGAAACACCATATATTTT.